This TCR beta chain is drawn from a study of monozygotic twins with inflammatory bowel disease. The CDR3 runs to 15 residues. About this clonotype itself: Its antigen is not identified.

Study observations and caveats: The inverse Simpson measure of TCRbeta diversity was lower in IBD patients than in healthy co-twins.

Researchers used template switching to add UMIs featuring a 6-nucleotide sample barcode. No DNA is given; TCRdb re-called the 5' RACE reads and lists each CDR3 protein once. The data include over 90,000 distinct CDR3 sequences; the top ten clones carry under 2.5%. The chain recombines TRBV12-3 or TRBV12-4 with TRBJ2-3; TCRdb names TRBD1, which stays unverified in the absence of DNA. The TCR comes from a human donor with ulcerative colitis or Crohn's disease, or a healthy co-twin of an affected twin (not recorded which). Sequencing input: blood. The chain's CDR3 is CASTPTGQRTDTQYF.